This is a list of T cell receptor beta chains from one sample in a study of blood T cell repertoires in COVID-19. TCRdb keeps only in-frame clones here, not all; method: immunoSEQ multiplex PCR. The table shows about 80,000 clones, with approximately 79% occurring only once. The specimen was peripheral blood. These receptors all come from a man aged 70 or older with active or convalescent COVID-19. Each CDR3 is given without its conserved first and last residue.

v_call: TRBV5-6; cdr3_aa: ASSGNRDGRYEQY
v_call: TRBV5-1; cdr3_aa: ASSQGGSSYEQY
v_call: TRBV5-4; cdr3_aa: ASSLEQGVSGELF
v_call: TRBV3-1/TRBV3-2; cdr3_aa: ASSQGAGEGEQY
v_call: TRBV29-1; cdr3_aa: SATSPTQY
v_call: TRBV7-6; cdr3_aa: ASSLAEQETQY
v_call: TRBV6-5; cdr3_aa: ASRPIYGETEAF
v_call: TRBV19; cdr3_aa: ASTEDREDQPQH
v_call: TRBV19; cdr3_aa: ASSIRQGGDYYEQY
v_call: TRBV12-3/TRBV12-4; cdr3_aa: ASSRGDTEAF
v_call: TRBV5-1; cdr3_aa: ASSFATDYTEAF
v_call: TRBV6-6; cdr3_aa: ASRIDSSYNSPLH
v_call: TRBV10-1; cdr3_aa: ASSRGAYNEQF
v_call: TRBV11-2; cdr3_aa: ASRGGRNYNEQF
v_call: TRBV12-3/TRBV12-4; cdr3_aa: ASRTGLREQY
v_call: TRBV5-6; cdr3_aa: ASSRDTSSYNSPLH
v_call: TRBV7-7; cdr3_aa: ASSPRAGGTDTQY
v_call: TRBV10-2; cdr3_aa: ASSQEGSFTGELF
v_call: TRBV10-1; cdr3_aa: ASGDLNTQY
v_call: TRBV30; cdr3_aa: AWSDRGNEQF
v_call: TRBV9; cdr3_aa: ASSARKTSGGTPGSYNEQF
v_call: TRBV27; cdr3_aa: ASGGSSNQPQH
v_call: TRBV30; cdr3_aa: ACGSGRGSNTEAF
v_call: TRBV2; cdr3_aa: ASSDRRSSGNTIY
v_call: TRBV5-1; cdr3_aa: ASSLEEYTDTQY
v_call: TRBV6-4; cdr3_aa: ASSALQGATQY
v_call: TRBV6-1; cdr3_aa: ASSEERGRGQAF
v_call: TRBV2; cdr3_aa: ASSELGLAGRNGETQY
v_call: TRBV28; cdr3_aa: ASSDRPLALSNQPQH
v_call: TRBV7-7; cdr3_aa: ASSLDRRGRNTGELF
v_call: TRBV5-4; cdr3_aa: ASSLEQGVYTEAF
v_call: TRBV7-6; cdr3_aa: ASSFRTGGEETQY
v_call: TRBV30; cdr3_aa: AWSVGSGVADTQY
v_call: TRBV4-1; cdr3_aa: ASSQVRFAESTDTQY
v_call: TRBV7-9; cdr3_aa: ASSSGAKNEKLF
v_call: TRBV6-1; cdr3_aa: ASSEVAGSDTQY
v_call: TRBV27; cdr3_aa: ASSINGNTGELF
v_call: TRBV9; cdr3_aa: ASSGGPVLGRVRTDTQY
v_call: TRBV27; cdr3_aa: ASSLIAPEGDTQY
v_call: TRBV14; cdr3_aa: ASSPRLREKLF
v_call: TRBV18; cdr3_aa: ASSFSETGSSYEQY
v_call: TRBV10-3; cdr3_aa: ATGSGDTGELF
v_call: TRBV7-6; cdr3_aa: ASSFGHKETQY
v_call: TRBV6-5; cdr3_aa: ASSYQGNSNQPQH
v_call: TRBV10-3; cdr3_aa: AIRGTSGGANTGELF
v_call: TRBV5-1; cdr3_aa: ASSLANSGVETQY
v_call: TRBV10-3; cdr3_aa: AISDVVVYEQY
v_call: TRBV24-1; cdr3_aa: ATSEGTYQETQY
v_call: TRBV6-5; cdr3_aa: ASRLRGIHQPQH
v_call: TRBV11-1; cdr3_aa: ASSPRLDTQY
v_call: TRBV7-2; cdr3_aa: ASSFSGGGTYEQY
v_call: TRBV2; cdr3_aa: ASSLRSEGTEAF
v_call: TRBV5-1; cdr3_aa: ASSLEVIGVTEAF
v_call: TRBV5-4; cdr3_aa: ASSLWERREKLF
v_call: TRBV5-6; cdr3_aa: ASSPWGRGEKLF
v_call: TRBV6-6; cdr3_aa: ASRPPGGSTEAF
v_call: TRBV19; cdr3_aa: ASSIRRGESSGNTIY
v_call: TRBV20-1; cdr3_aa: SARAQETQY
v_call: TRBV6-5; cdr3_aa: ASIPRRGSNYGYT
v_call: TRBV6-5; cdr3_aa: ASSDRGYQPQH